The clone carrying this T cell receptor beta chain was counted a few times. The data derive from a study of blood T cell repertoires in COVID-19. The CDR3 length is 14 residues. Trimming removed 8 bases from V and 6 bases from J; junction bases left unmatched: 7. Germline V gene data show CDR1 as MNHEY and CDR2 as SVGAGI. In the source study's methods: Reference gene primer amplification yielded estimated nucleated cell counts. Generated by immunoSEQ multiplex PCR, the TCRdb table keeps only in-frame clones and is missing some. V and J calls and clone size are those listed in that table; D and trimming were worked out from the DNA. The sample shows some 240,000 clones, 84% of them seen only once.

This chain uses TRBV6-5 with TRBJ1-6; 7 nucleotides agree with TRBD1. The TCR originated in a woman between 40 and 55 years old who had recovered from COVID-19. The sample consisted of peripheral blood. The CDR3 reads CASARAGGNSPLHF. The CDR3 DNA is TGTGCCAGCGCGCGGGCAGGGGGTAATTCACCCCTCCACTTT.